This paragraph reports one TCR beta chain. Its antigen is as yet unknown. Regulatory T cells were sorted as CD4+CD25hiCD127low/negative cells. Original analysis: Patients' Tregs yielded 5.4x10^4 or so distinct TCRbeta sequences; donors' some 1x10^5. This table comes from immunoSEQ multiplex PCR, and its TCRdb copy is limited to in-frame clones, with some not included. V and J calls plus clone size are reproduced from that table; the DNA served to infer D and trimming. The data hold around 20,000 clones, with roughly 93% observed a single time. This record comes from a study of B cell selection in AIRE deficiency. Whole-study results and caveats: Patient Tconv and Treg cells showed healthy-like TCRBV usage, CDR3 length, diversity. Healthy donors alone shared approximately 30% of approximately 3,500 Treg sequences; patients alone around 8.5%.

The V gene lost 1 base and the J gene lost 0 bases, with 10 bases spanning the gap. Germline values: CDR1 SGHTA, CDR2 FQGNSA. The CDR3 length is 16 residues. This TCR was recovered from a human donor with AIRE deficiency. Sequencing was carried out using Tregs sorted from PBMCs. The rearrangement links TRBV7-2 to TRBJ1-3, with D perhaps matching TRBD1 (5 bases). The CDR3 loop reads CASSLVGGGSGNTIYF. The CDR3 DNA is TGTGCCAGCAGCTTAGTGGGTGGGGGCTCTGGAAACACCATATATTTT. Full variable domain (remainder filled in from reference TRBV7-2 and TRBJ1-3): GAGVSQSPSNKVTEKGKDVELRCDPISGHTALYWYRQSLGQGLEFLIYFQGNSAPDKSGLPSDRFSAERTGGSVSTLTIQRTQQEDSAVYLCASSLVGGGSGNTIYFGEGSWLTVV.